This passage covers 10 T cell receptor beta chains from one sample sequenced in a study of T cells in Graves' hyperthyroidism and ophthalmopathy. From RNA transcripts, TCR beta CDR3 regions were amplified. Researchers ran a first-round RT-PCR on the TCR CDR3 using the HTBI primer set. TCRdb independently ran MiXCR on the multiplex PCR reads; one entry per CDR3 protein. The table lists around 560,000 distinct CDR3 sequences, over 15% of them singletons. Sequencing input: blood. The receptors stem from a woman younger than 35 with Graves' hyperthyroidism.

The chain joins TRBV7-7 to TRBJ2-1; 7 nucleotides match TRBD2. CDR3 length equals 13 residues. The V gene's germline CDR1 is SSHAT and CDR2 FNYEAQ (reference sequence). Losses at the gene ends were 1 base for V and 13 bases for J; bases not matched to a gene: 7. Here the CDR3 DNA reads TGTGCCAGCAGCTTAGGTGCGGGAGAAGTTCAGTTCTTC. Its translation is CASSLGAGEVQFF.

V is TRBV5-1 and J is TRBJ2-1; D gene uncertain. V gave up 1 base and J gave up 8 bases, with 10 bases separating them. The length of the CDR3 is 13 residues. Looked up from germline, CDR1 is SGHRS and CDR2 is YFSETQ. As DNA, the CDR3 is TGCGCCAGCAGCTTGACTGGGTACGATGAGCAGTTCTTC. It codes for CASSLTGYDEQFF.

Ten or more counts support this clonotype. The chain is built from TRBV3-1 and TRBJ2-1, with 7 nucleotides matching TRBD1. V dropped 4 bases and J dropped 6; count of bases not matched to a gene: 6. There are 14 residues in the CDR3. Germline V lookup: CDR1 LGHDT, CDR2 YNNKEL (reference sequence). CDR3 nucleotides: TGTGCCAGCAGCCTGCGACAGGGTTCCAATGAGCAGTTCTTC. Amino acids: CASSLRQGSNEQFF.

V usage is TRBV7-9 and J usage is TRBJ1-6; perhaps TRBD1 as D (6 bases). This CDR3 contains 14 residues. Germline CDR1 is SEHNR and CDR2 is FQNEAQ (reference sequence). Trimming removed 3 bases from V and 5 bases from J, with 8 bases in between. Here the CDR3 DNA reads TGTGCCAGCAGCTTTGGACAGAATAATTCACCCCTCCACTTT. It encodes CASSFGQNNSPLHF.

The sample holds many counts of this clonotype. V gene TRBV20-1 combines with J gene TRBJ2-7, with TRBD2 identical over 10 bases. With 5 bases clipped from V and 6 bases from J, the junction kept 10 bases outside the gene matches. The CDR3 extends over 14 amino acids. Germline V gene lookup returns CDR1 DFQATT and CDR2 SNEGSKA (reference sequence). The DNA for the CDR3 is TGCAGTGCTCTACTAGCGGGACTATGGGGCGAGCAGTACTTC. It specifies CSALLAGLWGEQYF.

V is TRBV7-2 and J is TRBJ1-1, with 8 bases aligning to TRBD1. The germline gives CDR1 SGHTA, CDR2 FQGNSA. This CDR3 has 16 amino acids. V lost 0 bases, J lost 2 bases, and 5 bases stayed unmatched. DNA of the CDR3: TGTGCCAGCAGCTTAGCACCGGGACAGGTAAACACTGAAGCTTTCTTT. Residues: CASSLAPGQVNTEAFF.

The chain employs TRBV4-3 and TRBJ1-2; D not resolved. Germline CDR1 LGHNA, CDR2 YSLEER. Between the trimmed V and J ends, which lost 1 base and 0 bases, there was a span of 15 bases. This CDR3 spans 17 amino acids. The CDR3 coding sequence is TGCGCCAGCAGCCAAGTCAGTTCGGCGCTAGCTAACTATGGCTACACCTTC. This sequence encodes CASSQVSSALANYGYTF.

This clonotype was counted ten times or more. V and J are TRBV15 and TRBJ2-7, with D maybe TRBD2 (6 bases). Germline CDR1 is LNHNV and CDR2 is YYDKDF (reference sequence). The CDR3 consists of 15 residues. V lost 0 bases to trimming and J lost 6 bases, with 15 bases between them. This CDR3 reads CATSRDRGTTAEQYF. The CDR3 DNA sequence: TGTGCCACCAGCAGAGATCGGGGGACCACTGCCGAGCAGTACTTC.

The table lists this clonotype with a few counts. The chain couples TRBV3-1 to TRBJ2-7; the D is unclear. Germline V CDR1 and CDR2: LGHDT, YNNKEL (reference sequence). The CDR3 covers 11 residues. Trimming left V 8 bases short and J 2 bases short, with 7 bases between. CDR3 nucleotide sequence: TGTGCCAGCCGAAAAACCTACGAGCAGTACTTC. Translated, it gives CASRKTYEQYF.

The chain has TRBV19 and TRBJ2-2, with 8 bases fitting TRBD1. Germline CDR1 reads LNHDA; CDR2 reads SQIVND (reference sequence). This CDR3 is 13 amino acids long. Trimming removed 4 bases from V and 6 bases from J; junction bases left unmatched: 1. The CDR3 DNA follows: TGTGCCAGTAGTACGACAGGGGCCGGGGAGCTGTTTTTT. Protein sequence: CASSTTGAGELFF.